This T cell receptor beta chain emerged from a study of T-cell reconstitution after alpha-beta-depleted transplantation in children. The CDR3 has 12 amino acids. The V gene's germline CDR1 is WSHSY and CDR2 SAAADI. Deletions cut 4 bases from V and 6 bases from J, with 6 bases between. This clonotype occurred a few times. Unique molecular identifiers were incorporated during preparation of the TCRbeta library. TCRdb fed the PCR reads into MiXCR, producing one record per CDR3 protein. The sample contains approximately 350,000 distinct CDR3 sequences, roughly 15% of which appear only once. Sequencing used PBMCs, obtained from the stem cell graft. This chain links TRBV10-2 with TRBJ1-4, with D hard to call. The receptor was derived from a human donor who donated a stem cell graft to a child with Fanconi anemia. The DNA of the CDR3 is TGCGCCAGCAGTGGGGATGATGAAAAACTGTTTTTT. Its translation: CASSGDDEKLFF.